The 14 T cell receptor beta chains given below trace back to one sample, sequenced in a study of shared clonotypes between healthy human individuals. The table came from immunoSEQ multiplex PCR; TCRdb's copy has only in-frame clones and leaves some out. Among fewer than 550,000 clones listed, over 75% were seen once. The sample was PBMCs. These receptors were collected from a woman aged 40 to 50 in good health. Some clones in this sample may be carry-over from other donors' samples.

The chain joins TRBV10-1 to TRBJ2-6; D is unresolved. Germline loops: CDR1 WNHNN, CDR2 SYGVQD (reference sequence). V lost 5 bases, J lost 5 bases, and 16 bases lay in between. This CDR3 comprises 16 residues. The CDR3 sequence is CASSTIAQSRANVLTF. CDR3 nucleotide sequence: TGCGCCAGCAGTACCATCGCACAAAGTCGGGCCAACGTCCTGACTTTC.

The chain is built from TRBV30 and TRBJ1-4; 7 nucleotides align to TRBD1. J was trimmed by 4 bases and V by 8 bases; bases with no gene match: 13. There are 15 residues in the CDR3. Per the germline V gene, CDR1 is GTSNPN and CDR2 is SVGIG (reference sequence). The CDR3 DNA sequence: TGTGCCGGTACAGGGGCCGCACTCTTTAATGAAAAACTGTTTTTT. Protein sequence: CAGTGAALFNEKLFF. The full variable domain, in which reference TRBV30 and TRBJ1-4 provide the parts outside the CDR3, is SQTIHQWPATLVQPVGSPLSLECTVEGTSNPNLYWYRQAAGRGLQLLFYSVGIGQISSEVPQNLSASRPQDRQFILSSKKLLLSDSGFYLCAGTGAALFNEKLFFGSGTQLSVL.

This chain uses TRBV7-2 with TRBJ2-5; TRBD1 might be the D (6 bases). CDR1 and CDR2 (germline): SGHTA, FQGNSA. Trimming took off 1 base at V and 5 bases at J, with 14 bases between the two ends. CDR3 length equals 15 residues. CDR3 in amino acids: CASSLDRAIWETQYF. The CDR3 coding sequence is TGTGCCAGCAGCTTAGACAGGGCGATATGGGAGACCCAGTACTTC.

This clone was seen many times. This sample also contains other DNA sequences that code for the same CDR3. V gene TRBV29-1 combines with J gene TRBJ1-1; tentative D call: TRBD1 (5 bases). CDR3 length: 13 residues. Trimming removed 3 bases at V and 4 bases at J, with 12 bases between. Germline values: CDR1 SQVTM, CDR2 ANQGSEA. This CDR3 is CSVDYGGGTEAFF. The CDR3 DNA is TGCAGCGTTGATTATGGTGGGGGCACTGAAGCTTTCTTT.

The gene calls are TRBV2 and TRBJ1-4, with 7 bases identical to TRBD1. The CDR3 has 13 residues. V dropped 6 bases and J dropped 8; count of bases not matched to a gene: 6. CDR1 SNHLY and CDR2 FYNNEI come from the germline V gene. The CDR3 DNA follows: TGTGCCAGCAGGAGACAGGGCGCAGAAAAACTGTTTTTT. Amino acids: CASRRQGAEKLFF.

This chain links TRBV2 with TRBJ2-7, with 9 positions matching TRBD2. This CDR3 comprises 14 residues. The J segment lost 0 bases and the V segment lost 3 bases, leaving 0 bases of the junction unmatched. Germline values: CDR1 SNHLY, CDR2 FYNNEI. CDR3 in amino acids: CASSDSGSSYEQYF. CDR3 bases: TGTGCCAGCAGTGATAGCGGGAGCTCCTACGAGCAGTACTTC. The variable domain in full, completed from reference TRBV2 and TRBJ2-7, reads EPEVTQTPSHQVTQMGQEVILRCVPISNHLYFYWYRQILGQKVEFLVSFYNNEISEKSEIFDDQFSVERPDGSNFTLKIRSTKLEDSAMYFCASSDSGSSYEQYFGPGTRLTVT.

This sequence joins TRBV6-1 and TRBJ1-1; D is undetermined. The germline CDR1 and CDR2 sequences are MNHNS and SASEGT. V lost 1 base and J lost 11, with 14 bases in between. This CDR3 is 13 amino acids long. DNA for the CDR3: TGTGCCAGCAGTGAAGTTATTATGGTGGTTGCTTTCTTT. Translating it yields CASSEVIMVVAFF.

CDR3 nucleotide sequence: TGTGCCAGCAGCATCACAGGGAGCAAAAACTACGAGCAGTACTTC. This gives the protein CASSITGSKNYEQYF. V is TRBV7-9 and J is TRBJ2-7; D is possibly TRBD1 (6 bases). Germline V lookup: CDR1 SEHNR, CDR2 FQNEAQ (reference sequence). V gave up 5 bases and J gave up 3 bases, with 17 bases separating them. The CDR3 runs 15 residues. Supplemented by reference TRBV7-9 and TRBJ2-7, the full variable domain reads DTGVSQNPRHKITKRGQNVTFRCDPISEHNRLYWYRQTLGQGPEFLTYFQNEAQLEKSRLLSDRFSAERPKGSFSTLEIQRTEQGDSAMYLCASSITGSKNYEQYFGPGTRLTVT.

The rearrangement uses TRBV6-5 and TRBJ1-2; a possible D gene is TRBD1 (5 bases). V was clipped by 2 bases and J by 4 bases, with 11 bases between them. Germline V gene sequence: CDR1 MNHEY, CDR2 SVGAGI. This CDR3 is built from 14 residues. CDR3 coding DNA: TGTGCCAGCAGTTACGGGGGGGAAGGCTATGGCTACACCTTC. Protein product: CASSYGGEGYGYTF.

J is TRBJ2-7 and V is TRBV27; 7 bases are a match to TRBD2. The CDR3 loop spans 15 amino acids. The germline CDR1 and CDR2 sequences are MNHEY and SMNVEV (reference sequence). V gave up 3 bases and J gave up 3 bases; unmatched junction bases: 8. The DNA for the CDR3 is TGTGCCAGCAGTTTGGGGGGGAACGGTTACTACGAGCAGTACTTC. Amino acid sequence: CASSLGGNGYYEQYF.

CDR3 in amino acids: CASSPEGRGWPYGYTF. CDR3 nucleotide sequence: TGTGCCAGCAGTCCCGAAGGGAGGGGTTGGCCTTATGGCTACACCTTC. This chain joins TRBV28 and TRBJ1-2; a weak D match, TRBD1 (5 bases). The V end was cut by 5 bases, the J end by 5 bases, with 21 bases between. The CDR3 length is 16 residues. CDR1 is MDHEN and CDR2 is SYDVKM in the germline V gene.

V is TRBV30 and J is TRBJ1-6, with 9 nucleotides matching TRBD1. CDR3 length: 13 amino acids. Germline CDR1 and CDR2: GTSNPN and SVGIG (reference sequence). Trimming removed 5 bases from V and 6 bases from J; junction bases left unmatched: 2. The CDR3 DNA reads TGTGCCTGGGGACAGGGGATTAATTCACCCCTCCACTTT. It translates to CAWGQGINSPLHF.

This clone was observed at least ten times. The chain joins TRBV19 to TRBJ2-7; the D gene could be TRBD1 or TRBD2 (5 bases each). Deletions cut 5 bases from V and 5 bases from J, with 19 bases between. CDR3 size: 15 residues. In germline, CDR1 is LNHDA, CDR2 SQIVND (reference sequence). The CDR3, as DNA: TGTGCCAGTAGTTCCTACCCCGGGACCCCCGACGAGCAGTACTTC. It translates to CASSSYPGTPDEQYF. Full variable domain (missing parts from reference TRBV19 and TRBJ2-7): DGGITQSPKYLFRKEGQNVTLSCEQNLNHDAMYWYRQDPGQGLRLIYYSQIVNDFQKGDIAEGYSVSREKKESFPLTVTSAQKNPTAFYLCASSSYPGTPDEQYFGPGTRLTVT.

The rearrangement uses TRBV15 and TRBJ2-7; 14 nucleotides agree with TRBD2. The V and J ends lost 1 base and 3 bases, in that order; junction bases with no gene match: 2. The CDR3 is 16 amino acids. Per the germline V gene, CDR1 is LNHNV and CDR2 is YYDKDF (reference sequence). CDR3 in amino acids: CATSRGLAGGFYEQYF. CDR3 sequence (DNA): TGTGCCACCAGCAGAGGACTAGCGGGAGGGTTCTACGAGCAGTACTTC.